Listed below are T cell receptor beta chains from one sample, sequenced in a study of technical replicates of blood from several donors. Some clones are missing from TCRdb's copy, which holds only in-frame ones; the method was immunoSEQ multiplex PCR. The sample has tens of thousands of clones, about 96% seen once. The sequenced sample was T cells isolated from PBMCs. The source of these receptors is a human donor in good health. The conserved cysteine and the conserved F or W are not part of the CDR3 here. Fields, in order: CDR3 protein, J gene, V gene.

CDR3aa: ASSPSGGPTYYEQY
j_gene: TRBJ2-7
v_gene: TRBV4-1

CDR3aa: ASSFSGGTDTQY
j_gene: TRBJ2-3
v_gene: TRBV11-3

CDR3aa: ASSPTTGISYNSPLH
j_gene: TRBJ1-6
v_gene: TRBV18

CDR3aa: ATRQARNTEAF
j_gene: TRBJ1-1
v_gene: TRBV6-1

CDR3aa: ASSSGDQPQH
j_gene: TRBJ1-5
v_gene: TRBV6-1

CDR3aa: ASSLTPPFDTQY
j_gene: TRBJ2-3
v_gene: TRBV5-1

CDR3aa: ASNQGGFGATNTGELF
j_gene: TRBJ2-2
v_gene: TRBV2

CDR3aa: ASSQVPGNTEAF
j_gene: TRBJ1-1
v_gene: TRBV4-1

CDR3aa: ASSPTTTLAGLPYEQY
j_gene: TRBJ2-7
v_gene: TRBV27

CDR3aa: ASSVGGAKNIQY
j_gene: TRBJ2-4
v_gene: TRBV9

CDR3aa: ASSFPNTQY
j_gene: TRBJ2-3
v_gene: TRBV28

CDR3aa: ASSIGTGGEGTQY
j_gene: TRBJ2-5
v_gene: TRBV19

CDR3aa: AWSKSGDEQY
j_gene: TRBJ2-7
v_gene: TRBV30

CDR3aa: ASSLASGVEQY
j_gene: TRBJ2-7
v_gene: TRBV7-9

CDR3aa: ASSPQEGNTEAF
j_gene: TRBJ1-1
v_gene: TRBV27

CDR3aa: ASSLELLDSGNTIY
j_gene: TRBJ1-3
v_gene: TRBV7-9

CDR3aa: ASSESMGSVEDTIY
j_gene: TRBJ1-3
v_gene: TRBV6-1

CDR3aa: ASSPRTPDRTNSYEQY
j_gene: TRBJ2-7
v_gene: TRBV5-1

CDR3aa: ASSLETGFSYNSPLH
j_gene: TRBJ1-6
v_gene: TRBV5-1

CDR3aa: ASSVAVGGQGRYNEQF
j_gene: TRBJ2-1
v_gene: TRBV9

CDR3aa: ASSLSGTGELF
j_gene: TRBJ2-2
v_gene: TRBV5-4

CDR3aa: ASSAFGTGEAATEAF
j_gene: TRBJ1-1
v_gene: TRBV7-9

CDR3aa: ASSHRDRGSPLH
j_gene: TRBJ1-6
v_gene: TRBV7-3

CDR3aa: ASSAGGNGQPQH
j_gene: TRBJ1-5
v_gene: TRBV28

CDR3aa: ASSAGQFLNTEAF
j_gene: TRBJ1-1
v_gene: TRBV11-3

CDR3aa: SVGRPMDEQF
j_gene: TRBJ2-1
v_gene: TRBV29-1

CDR3aa: ASSQVSGAIEGVNTEAF
j_gene: TRBJ1-1
v_gene: TRBV4-2

CDR3aa: ASSPPLSGGAGRTDTQY
j_gene: TRBJ2-3
v_gene: TRBV19

CDR3aa: ASSLVGGPFTEAF
j_gene: TRBJ1-1
v_gene: TRBV7-2

CDR3aa: ASSVSNPREQY
j_gene: TRBJ2-7
v_gene: TRBV6-1

CDR3aa: ASSQVGEGGMLGPRGETQY
j_gene: TRBJ2-5
v_gene: TRBV4-2

CDR3aa: ASSFYSTGGLGGANVLT
j_gene: TRBJ2-6
v_gene: TRBV5-1

CDR3aa: ASSQDSSNQETQY
j_gene: TRBJ2-5
v_gene: TRBV4-1

CDR3aa: ASRGDTGLNTEAF
j_gene: TRBJ1-1
v_gene: TRBV6-6

CDR3aa: ASSLTPAGVVYEQY
j_gene: TRBJ2-7
v_gene: TRBV28

CDR3aa: ASMLRGVTEAF
j_gene: TRBJ1-1
v_gene: TRBV27

CDR3aa: ASSPGQLNTEAF
j_gene: TRBJ1-1
v_gene: TRBV27

CDR3aa: ASVVAGQSGCT
j_gene: TRBJ1-2
v_gene: TRBV2

CDR3aa: SARGAKLF
j_gene: TRBJ1-4
v_gene: TRBV20-1

CDR3aa: ATIRQQETQY
j_gene: TRBJ2-5
v_gene: TRBV6-1

CDR3aa: ASSYSLRGNTEAF
j_gene: TRBJ1-1
v_gene: TRBV6-5

CDR3aa: ASSSPSGRTHEQF
j_gene: TRBJ2-1
v_gene: TRBV6-5

CDR3aa: ASSQDRVGANVLT
j_gene: TRBJ2-6
v_gene: TRBV14

CDR3aa: ASSFTGRETQY
j_gene: TRBJ2-5
v_gene: TRBV27

CDR3aa: ASSLLGQVRETQY
j_gene: TRBJ2-5
v_gene: TRBV11-2

CDR3aa: ASGPGLNYGYT
j_gene: TRBJ1-2
v_gene: TRBV12-5

CDR3aa: ASSLVGVAEQF
j_gene: TRBJ2-1
v_gene: TRBV5-1

CDR3aa: ASRTSGTDTQY
j_gene: TRBJ2-3
v_gene: TRBV28

CDR3aa: ASSYSTGEAF
j_gene: TRBJ1-1
v_gene: TRBV6-5

CDR3aa: ASSLGPEGHSYEQY
j_gene: TRBJ2-7
v_gene: TRBV5-5

CDR3aa: ASSLNSGNYEQY
j_gene: TRBJ2-7
v_gene: TRBV10-1

CDR3aa: ASSVGGLAGYNEQF
j_gene: TRBJ2-1
v_gene: TRBV9

CDR3aa: ARSCLVAYEQY
j_gene: TRBJ2-7
v_gene: TRBV5-3